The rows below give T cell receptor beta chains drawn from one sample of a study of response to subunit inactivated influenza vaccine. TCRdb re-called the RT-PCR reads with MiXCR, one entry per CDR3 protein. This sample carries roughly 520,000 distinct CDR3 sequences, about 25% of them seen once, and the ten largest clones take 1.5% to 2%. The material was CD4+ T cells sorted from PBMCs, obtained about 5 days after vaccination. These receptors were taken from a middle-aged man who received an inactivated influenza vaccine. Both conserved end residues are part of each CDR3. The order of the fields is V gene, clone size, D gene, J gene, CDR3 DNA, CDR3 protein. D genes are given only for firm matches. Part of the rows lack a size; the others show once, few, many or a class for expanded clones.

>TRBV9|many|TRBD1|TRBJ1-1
TGTGCCAGCAGCGCCGACAGGGACACTGAAGCTTTCTTT
CASSADRDTEAFF
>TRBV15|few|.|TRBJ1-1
TGTGCCACCAGCAGAAACCTAGGGGGAACTGAAGCTTTCTTT
CATSRNLGGTEAFF
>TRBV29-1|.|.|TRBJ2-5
TGCAGCGCCTCGTGGGGGCAGGGGATGAGGGAGACCCAGTACTTC
CSASWGQGMRETQYF
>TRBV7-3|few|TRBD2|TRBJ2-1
TGTGCCAGCAGCTCCTACTTACTTAGCGGGGAGCAGTTCTTC
CASSSYLLSGEQFF
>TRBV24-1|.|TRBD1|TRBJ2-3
TGTGCCACCAGTGATTCCGTTGGACAGGGCACAGATACGCAGTATTTT
CATSDSVGQGTDTQYF
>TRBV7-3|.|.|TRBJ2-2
TGTGCCAGCACCCCGAACACCGGGGAGCTGTTTTTT
CASTPNTGELFF
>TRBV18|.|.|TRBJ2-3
TGTGCCAGCTCACCACCACAGGGTTCTCCAGATACGCAGTATTTT
CASSPPQGSPDTQYF
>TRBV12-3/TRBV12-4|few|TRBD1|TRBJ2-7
TGTGCCAGCAGTAGGACAGGGGGGGGAGTCGAGCAGTACTTC
CASSRTGGGVEQYF
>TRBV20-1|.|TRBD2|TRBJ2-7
TGCAGTGGCGCTAGCGGAACCTACGAGCAGTACTTC
CSGASGTYEQYF
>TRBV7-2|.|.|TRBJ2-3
TGTGCCAGCAGTACAGGGTCTGGCACAGATACGCAGTATTTT
CASSTGSGTDTQYF
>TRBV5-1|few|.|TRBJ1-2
TGCGCCAGCAGCTTGCACCCCGTTGATGGCTACACCTTC
CASSLHPVDGYTF
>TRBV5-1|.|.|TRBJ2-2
TGCGCCAGCAGCTTGGCCGGGCCTAGGAACACCGGGGAGCTGTTTTTT
CASSLAGPRNTGELFF
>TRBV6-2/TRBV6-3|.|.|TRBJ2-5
TGTGCCAGCAGTCTCTCCCCGGCAGCCACCCAAGAGACCCAGTACTTC
CASSLSPAATQETQYF
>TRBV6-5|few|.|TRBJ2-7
TGTGCCAGCAGTTACTCTCTGGGAGATAAATCCGAGCAGTACTTC
CASSYSLGDKSEQYF
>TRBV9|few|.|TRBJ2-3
TGTGCCAGCAGCGTAGCTACTAGGGGACAAAATCGGCAGTATTTT
CASSVATRGQNRQYF
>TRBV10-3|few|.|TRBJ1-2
TGTGCCATCAGGCCCGAGGGATTCCGATATGGCTACACCTTC
CAIRPEGFRYGYTF
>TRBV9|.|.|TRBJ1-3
TGTGCCAGCAGCGTAGCCGGGAGTGGAAACACCATATATTTT
CASSVAGSGNTIYF
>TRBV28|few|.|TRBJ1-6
TGTGCCAGCAGTGCCACCTTTAGGCCCCTCCACTTT
CASSATFRPLHF
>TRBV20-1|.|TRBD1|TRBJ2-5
TGCAGTGCTACTTCCGGGACAGCGGAGGAGACCCAGTACTTC
CSATSGTAEETQYF
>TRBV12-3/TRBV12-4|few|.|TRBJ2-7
TGTGCCAGCAGTTTATACGGGGACACCTCCTACGAGCAGTACTTC
CASSLYGDTSYEQYF
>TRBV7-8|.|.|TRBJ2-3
TGTGCCAGCAGCTTATTTGATACGCAGTATTTT
CASSLFDTQYF
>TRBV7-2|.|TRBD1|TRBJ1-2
TGTGCCAGCAGCAACCGGGACAGCTATGGCTACACCTTC
CASSNRDSYGYTF
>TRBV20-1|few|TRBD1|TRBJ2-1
TGCAGTGCTAGACTACGACAGGGCCTATACAATGAGCAGTTCTTC
CSARLRQGLYNEQFF
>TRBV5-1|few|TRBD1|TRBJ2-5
TGCGCCAGCAGCACCGGGACAGGGGTTTTGGAAGAGACCCAGTACTTC
CASSTGTGVLEETQYF
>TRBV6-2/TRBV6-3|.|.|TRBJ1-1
TGTGCCAGCAGTGACGGGGGACCTATTCGGGCTTTCTTT
CASSDGGPIRAFF
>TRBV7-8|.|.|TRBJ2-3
TGTGCCAGCAGCTCAGGTTCCTGGACTACGCAGTATTTT
CASSSGSWTTQYF